These T cell receptor beta chains were read from a single sample in a study of shared clonotypes between healthy human individuals. Only in-frame clones appear in the TCRdb table, and some are missing; sequencing was by immunoSEQ multiplex PCR. The sample consists of 950,000 to 1,200,000 clones, about 80% of them appearing once. Sequenced input: memory CD4+ T cells from PBMCs. The source of these receptors is a young man in good health. Some clones in this sample may be carry-over from other donors' samples. The CDR3 runs from the conserved cysteine through the conserved F or W. A D gene is named only where the DNA matches it firmly. Not all rows give a size; the values are once, few, many and, for expanded clones, a class.

TRBV5-1	TRBJ2-3	.	once	CASSRPGSTDTQYF	TGCGCCAGCTCCCGACCAGGGAGCACAGATACGCAGTATTTT
TRBV7-2	TRBJ2-3	.	.	CASSQTSDTQYF	TGTGCCAGCAGCCAAACCTCAGATACGCAGTATTTT
TRBV30	TRBJ1-2	TRBD1	.	CAWRVGGRGYTF	TGTGCCTGGAGGGTAGGGGGCCGGGGCTACACCTTC
TRBV9	TRBJ2-7	.	.	CASSPLGGGGYEQYF	TGTGCCAGCAGCCCGTTGGGAGGAGGAGGATACGAGCAGTACTTC
TRBV4-2	TRBJ1-1	.	many	CASSHRRGAVTEAFF	TGTGCCAGCAGCCACCGACGGGGGGCTGTCACTGAAGCTTTCTTT
TRBV7-2	TRBJ2-5	.	.	CASSLLGHQETQYF	TGTGCCAGCAGCTTACTGGGTCACCAAGAGACCCAGTACTTC
TRBV19	TRBJ1-5	.	.	CASTRFTRGGEDQPQHF	TGTGCCAGTACCCGATTTACCCGAGGAGGGGAGGATCAGCCCCAGCATTTT
TRBV29-1	TRBJ1-2	TRBD1	few	CSVTQGNYGYTF	TGCAGCGTGACACAGGGGAACTATGGCTACACCTTC
TRBV2	TRBJ1-2	.	.	CASSDQGAAYGYTF	TGTGCCAGCAGTGATCAGGGAGCCGCCTATGGCTACACCTTC
TRBV5-1	TRBJ1-4	.	.	CASSLGGATNEKLFF	TGCGCCAGCAGCTTGGGCGGGGCAACTAATGAAAAACTGTTTTTT
TRBV5-1	TRBJ1-3	.	.	CASSLEPISGNTIYF	TGCGCCAGCAGCTTGGAACCCATCTCTGGAAACACCATATATTTT
TRBV7-2	TRBJ2-2	TRBD2	.	CASSRRGGASYTGELFF	TGTGCCAGCAGCCGCCGGGGGGGGGCATCTTACACCGGGGAGCTGTTTTTT
TRBV2	TRBJ2-7	.	.	CASRADGIYEQYF	TGTGCCAGCAGGGCGGACGGTATCTACGAGCAGTACTTC
TRBV28	TRBJ1-5	.	.	CASSTGAFLNQPQHF	TGTGCCAGCAGTACCGGGGCCTTCCTTAATCAGCCCCAGCATTTT
TRBV2	TRBJ2-5	.	.	CASRAVGRETQYF	TGTGCCAGCAGAGCCGTCGGAAGGGAGACCCAGTACTTC
TRBV4-1	TRBJ2-7	.	.	CASSQDLYEQYF	TGCGCCAGCAGCCAAGATCTTTACGAGCAGTACTTC
TRBV7-9	TRBJ2-7	.	few	CASSLASTVSRHEQYF	TGTGCCAGCAGCTTAGCCTCGACTGTATCTCGGCACGAGCAGTACTTC
TRBV7-8	TRBJ1-5	.	.	CASSPRRAGALHQPQHF	TGTGCCAGCAGCCCACGAAGGGCAGGAGCATTACATCAGCCCCAGCATTTT
TRBV13	TRBJ2-7	TRBD1	.	CASRQTGTALREQYF	TGTGCCAGCAGACAAACCGGGACAGCCCTTCGCGAGCAGTACTTC
TRBV6-6	TRBJ2-5	.	.	CASTEASAGLETQYF	TGTGCCAGCACCGAAGCTAGTGCGGGGCTAGAGACCCAGTACTTC
TRBV28	TRBJ1-5	.	few	CASRLQVQAQHF	TGTGCCAGCAGACTACAGGTTCAGGCCCAGCATTTT
TRBV30	TRBJ1-1	TRBD1	once	CAWTRQGSPAKTEAFF	TGTGCCTGGACTAGACAGGGTTCTCCGGCGAAGACTGAAGCTTTCTTT
TRBV6-6	TRBJ1-5	.	.	CASSYIQVDQPQHF	TGTGCCAGCAGTTATATCCAGGTGGATCAGCCCCAGCATTTT
TRBV7-9	TRBJ2-1	TRBD2	.	CASSFRGLAGHTYNEQFF	TGTGCCAGCAGCTTTCGAGGACTAGCGGGACACACGTACAATGAGCAGTTCTTC
TRBV28	TRBJ1-5	.	.	CASSKRQAGGSNQPQHF	TGTGCCAGCAGTAAACGACAGGCTGGGGGGAGCAATCAGCCCCAGCATTTT
TRBV7-2	TRBJ1-5	.	few	CASSLPNQPQHF	TGTGCCAGCAGCTTACCGAATCAGCCCCAGCATTTT
TRBV5-1	TRBJ2-2	TRBD2	.	CASSLTSGTNTGELFF	TGCGCCAGCAGCTTGACTAGCGGGACAAACACCGGGGAGCTGTTTTTT
TRBV4-3	TRBJ2-7	.	once	CASSRGQAYEQYF	TGCGCCAGCAGCCGGGGACAAGCCTACGAGCAGTACTTC
TRBV19	TRBJ2-3	.	.	CASSWGRESDTQYF	TGTGCCAGTAGTTGGGGCAGGGAGTCAGATACGCAGTATTTT
TRBV7-9	TRBJ1-5	TRBD1	.	CASSLQGGSINQPQHF	TGTGCCAGCAGCCTACAGGGGGGCTCGATCAATCAGCCCCAGCATTTT
TRBV29-1	TRBJ1-5	.	many	CSAAGTENQPQHF	TGCAGCGCCGCCGGGACGGAAAATCAGCCCCAGCATTTT
TRBV28	TRBJ2-3	TRBD1	many	CASSWGGQGFTDTQYF	TGTGCCAGCAGTTGGGGGGGACAGGGCTTCACAGATACGCAGTATTTT
TRBV18	TRBJ1-5	.	.	CASSILDDQPQHF	TGTGCCAGCTCAATTTTGGATGATCAGCCCCAGCATTTT
TRBV4-3	TRBJ2-1	.	.	CASSQDNRDSSRDSEQFF	TGCGCCAGCAGCCAAGACAATAGGGACTCCTCCCGAGACAGTGAGCAGTTCTTC
TRBV29-1	TRBJ2-7	TRBD1	.	CSANRGPYEQYF	TGCAGCGCTAACAGGGGACCCTACGAGCAGTACTTC
TRBV28	TRBJ2-1	TRBD2	.	CATQLAGVRYEQFF	TGTGCCACCCAACTAGCGGGAGTTAGGTATGAGCAGTTCTTC
TRBV4-2	TRBJ1-5	TRBD1	.	CASSETGGWNQPQHF	TGTGCCAGCAGCGAGACAGGGGGCTGGAATCAGCCCCAGCATTTT
TRBV7-2	TRBJ2-3	.	many	CASRTDGDTQYF	TGTGCCAGCAGGACAGATGGCGATACGCAGTATTTT
TRBV27	TRBJ2-7	.	once	CASRARPDGSYEQYF	TGTGCCAGCAGGGCGCGGCCAGATGGAAGCTACGAGCAGTACTTC
TRBV5-5	TRBJ2-2	TRBD1	.	CASSPDRGRAGELFF	TGTGCCAGCAGCCCCGACAGGGGGAGGGCCGGGGAGCTGTTTTTT
TRBV28	TRBJ1-3	.	.	CASSPGDLGGNTIYF	TGTGCCAGCAGCCCAGGGGATCTGGGGGGAAACACCATATATTTT
TRBV18	TRBJ2-2	.	.	CASSPEGPNTGELFF	TGTGCCAGCTCACCAGAAGGGCCTAACACCGGGGAGCTGTTTTTT